A selection of T cell receptor beta chains follows, all from one sample in a study of T cells after yellow fever vaccination. MiXCR, applied by TCRdb to the 5' RACE reads, yields one record per CDR3 protein. The sample has 25,000 to 30,000 distinct CDR3 sequences, 6% to 8% seen once. Sequenced material: PBMCs, either bulk or a sorted T-cell subset (CD4+, CD8+, memory, or dextramer-sorted; not recorded which), taken on the day of the yellow fever booster vaccination. These receptors all come from a man younger than 45 who received the YFV17D yellow fever vaccine. Each CDR3 is given with its conserved first and last residue. The D gene is left open where the match is weak. A row's size may be missing; if present it is once, few, many or a size class.

d_gene	v_gene	abundance	j_gene	CDR3aa	CDR3nt
NA	TRBV18	many	TRBJ2-1	CASSPGGGSYNEQFF	TGTGCCAGCTCACCTGGAGGGGGGTCCTACAATGAGCAGTTCTTC
NA	TRBV10-1	many	TRBJ2-6	CASSIDTGALGANVLTF	TGCGCCAGCAGTATCGACACGGGGGCGCTTGGGGCCAACGTCCTGACTTTC
NA	TRBV19	many	TRBJ1-5	CASTLLGQDNQPQHF	TGTGCCAGTACCCTCCTCGGACAAGACAATCAGCCCCAGCATTTT
NA	TRBV7-2	few	TRBJ1-5	CASDLTGNQPQHF	TGTGCCAGCGATCTAACGGGGAATCAGCCCCAGCATTTT
NA	TRBV2	many	TRBJ2-7	CASTQSRDNEQYF	TGTGCCAGCACTCAGTCCAGGGACAACGAGCAGTACTTC
NA	TRBV10-2	many	TRBJ1-1	CASRVQGQNTEAFF	TGCGCCAGCAGGGTTCAGGGGCAGAACACTGAAGCTTTCTTT
NA	TRBV7-2	many	TRBJ2-3	CASSLQQGVADTQYF	TGTGCCAGCAGCTTACAACAGGGTGTGGCAGATACGCAGTATTTT
TRBD2	TRBV6-2/TRBV6-3	NA	TRBJ2-3	CASSYEGLNTDTQYF	TGTGCCAGCAGTTACGAGGGACTAAATACAGATACGCAGTATTTT
NA	TRBV6-5	many	TRBJ2-1	CASSRPRGNYNEQFF	TGTGCCAGCAGTAGGCCCCGCGGGAATTACAATGAGCAGTTCTTC
NA	TRBV6-5	many	TRBJ2-2	CASSYTYRQNGELFF	TGTGCCAGCAGTTACACGTATCGACAGAACGGGGAGCTGTTTTTT
NA	TRBV20-1	NA	TRBJ2-5	CSARDWQTQYF	TGCAGTGCTAGAGATTGGCAGACCCAGTACTTC
NA	TRBV25-1	many	TRBJ2-7	CASSELGRGREQYF	TGTGCCAGCAGTGAATTGGGCAGGGGACGAGAGCAGTACTTC
NA	TRBV4-2	many	TRBJ2-4	CASSQAMVKAKNIQYF	TGTGCCAGCAGCCAAGCTATGGTGAAAGCCAAAAACATTCAGTACTTC
NA	TRBV7-8	medium-sized	TRBJ2-3	CASSSEGRSTDTQYF	TGTGCCAGCAGCTCCGAGGGGAGAAGCACAGATACGCAGTATTTT
NA	TRBV11-1	NA	TRBJ1-1	CASSPELRVGTEAFF	TGTGCCAGCAGCCCCGAACTCCGGGTTGGCACTGAAGCTTTCTTT
NA	TRBV18	many	TRBJ2-7	CASSNQGDEQYF	TGTGCCAGCTCAAACCAGGGAGACGAGCAGTACTTC
TRBD2	TRBV19	many	TRBJ2-3	CASSAIAGDADTQYF	TGTGCCAGTAGCGCTATTGCGGGAGATGCAGATACGCAGTATTTT
NA	TRBV6-5	few	TRBJ1-1	CASSYRLRTYEAFF	TGTGCCAGCAGTTACCGACTCAGGACCTATGAAGCTTTCTTT
TRBD1	TRBV20-1	NA	TRBJ2-7	CSARGADRGYEQYF	TGCAGTGCTAGAGGGGCAGACAGGGGCTACGAGCAGTACTTC
TRBD2	TRBV20-1	many	TRBJ2-7	CSARDGAGGIEQYF	TGCAGTGCTAGAGATGGTGCCGGGGGGATCGAGCAGTACTTC
NA	TRBV10-1	hyperexpanded	TRBJ2-2	CASQAGGVTGELFF	TGCGCCAGTCAGGCGGGTGGGGTCACCGGGGAGCTGTTTTTT
NA	TRBV14	many	TRBJ2-7	CASSQLGSSSYEQYF	TGTGCCAGCAGCCAATTGGGCTCTTCCTCCTACGAGCAGTACTTC
TRBD2	TRBV28	many	TRBJ2-1	CASTPGGVNYNEQFF	TGTGCCAGCACCCCGGGAGGGGTCAACTACAATGAGCAGTTCTTC
TRBD1	TRBV20-1	NA	TRBJ1-1	CSARGRTGANTEAFF	TGCAGTGCTAGAGGGCGGACAGGGGCGAACACTGAAGCTTTCTTT
NA	TRBV29-1	medium-sized	TRBJ2-1	CSVPGRDFYNEQFF	TGCAGCGTTCCGGGCCGGGACTTTTACAATGAGCAGTTCTTC
NA	TRBV27	few	TRBJ2-1	CASTPGLGVTGSYNEQFF	TGTGCCAGCACCCCCGGACTCGGAGTGACCGGGTCCTACAATGAGCAGTTCTTC
NA	TRBV10-2	many	TRBJ2-7	CASSESSNEQYF	TGCGCCAGCAGTGAGTCGTCGAACGAGCAGTACTTC
NA	TRBV12-3/TRBV12-4	many	TRBJ1-1	CASNFMGSNTEAFF	TGTGCCAGCAATTTCATGGGCAGTAACACTGAAGCTTTCTTT
NA	TRBV7-8	few	TRBJ2-1	CASSLQRVTYNEQFF	TGTGCCAGCAGCTTACAGCGGGTCACCTACAATGAGCAGTTCTTC
TRBD2	TRBV12-3/TRBV12-4	few	TRBJ2-3	CASSFRTSGASTDTQYF	TGTGCCAGCAGCTTCCGGACTAGCGGGGCAAGCACAGATACGCAGTATTTT
NA	TRBV20-1	many	TRBJ1-5	CSAANSNQPQHF	TGCAGTGCTGCGAACAGCAATCAGCCCCAGCATTTT
NA	TRBV6-5	many	TRBJ1-6	CASSAGFSPLHF	TGTGCCAGCAGCGCAGGGTTTTCACCCCTCCACTTT
TRBD1	TRBV7-6	many	TRBJ2-5	CASSLLGQGGRETQYF	TGTGCCAGCAGCTTATTAGGACAGGGGGGCCGGGAGACCCAGTACTTC
TRBD2	TRBV7-3	many	TRBJ2-3	CASSSVAGIADTQYF	TGTGCCAGCAGTTCCGTAGCGGGAATTGCAGATACGCAGTATTTT
NA	TRBV18	NA	TRBJ1-5	CASSLNHPADYSNQPQHF	TGTGCCAGCTCACTTAATCATCCGGCGGACTATAGCAATCAGCCCCAGCATTTT
NA	TRBV6-2/TRBV6-3	NA	TRBJ2-1	CASSYGTQSVNEQFF	TGTGCCAGCAGTTACGGGACTCAAAGCGTAAATGAGCAGTTCTTC
NA	TRBV6-1	many	TRBJ2-7	CASCPQLVSYEQYF	TGTGCCAGTTGCCCTCAGTTAGTCTCCTACGAGCAGTACTTC
NA	TRBV7-8	many	TRBJ2-1	CASRGGSSSYNEQFF	TGTGCCAGCCGCGGGGGCTCGAGCTCCTACAATGAGCAGTTCTTC
TRBD2	TRBV18	few	TRBJ2-1	CASSPGLAGRYEQFF	TGTGCCAGCTCACCCGGACTAGCGGGACGGTATGAGCAGTTCTTC
NA	TRBV5-4	few	TRBJ2-7	CASSRGRGPSDEQYF	TGTGCCAGCAGCCGCGGGCGGGGCCCGTCGGACGAGCAGTACTTC